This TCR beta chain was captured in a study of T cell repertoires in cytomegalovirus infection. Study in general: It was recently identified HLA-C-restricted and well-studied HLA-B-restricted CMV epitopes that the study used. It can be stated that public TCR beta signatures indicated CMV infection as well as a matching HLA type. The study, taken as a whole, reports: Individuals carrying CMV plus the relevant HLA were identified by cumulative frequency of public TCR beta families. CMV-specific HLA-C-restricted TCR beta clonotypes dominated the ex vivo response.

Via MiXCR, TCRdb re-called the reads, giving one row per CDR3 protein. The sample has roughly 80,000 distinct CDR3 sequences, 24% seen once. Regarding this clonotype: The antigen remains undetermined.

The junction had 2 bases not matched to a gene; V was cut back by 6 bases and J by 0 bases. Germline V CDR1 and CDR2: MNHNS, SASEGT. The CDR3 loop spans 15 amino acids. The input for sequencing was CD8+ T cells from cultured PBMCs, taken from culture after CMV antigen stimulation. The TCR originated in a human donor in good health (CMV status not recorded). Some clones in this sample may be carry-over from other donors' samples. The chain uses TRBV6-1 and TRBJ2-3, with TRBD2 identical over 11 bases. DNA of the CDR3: TGTGCCAGCAGCCGGACTAGCGGGAGCACAGATACGCAGTATTTT. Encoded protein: CASSRTSGSTDTQYF.